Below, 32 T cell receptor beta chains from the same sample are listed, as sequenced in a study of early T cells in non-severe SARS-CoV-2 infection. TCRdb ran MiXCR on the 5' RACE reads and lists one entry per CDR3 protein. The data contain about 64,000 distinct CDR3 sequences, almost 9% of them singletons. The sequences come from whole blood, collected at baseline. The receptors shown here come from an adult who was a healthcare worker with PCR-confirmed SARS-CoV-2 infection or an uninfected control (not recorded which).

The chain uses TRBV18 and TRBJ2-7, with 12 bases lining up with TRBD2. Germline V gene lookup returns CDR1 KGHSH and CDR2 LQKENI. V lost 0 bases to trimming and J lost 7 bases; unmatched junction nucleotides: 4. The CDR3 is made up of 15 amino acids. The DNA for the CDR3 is TGTGCCAGCTCACCACCGGGACTAGCGGGCAATGAGCAGTACTTC. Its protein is CASSPPGLAGNEQYF.

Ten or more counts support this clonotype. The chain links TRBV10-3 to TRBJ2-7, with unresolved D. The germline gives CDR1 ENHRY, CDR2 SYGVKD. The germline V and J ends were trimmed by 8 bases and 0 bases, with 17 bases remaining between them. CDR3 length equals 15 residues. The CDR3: CAIRAAIDGSYEQYF. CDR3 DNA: TGTGCCATCCGCGCCGCTATCGACGGCTCCTACGAGCAGTACTTC.

Here the CDR3 reads CASSQDYLTSETQYF. CDR3 nucleotides: TGTGCCAGCAGCCAAGATTATTTAACTTCGGAGACCCAGTACTTC. This rearrangement joins TRBV4-2 to TRBJ2-5; D is unresolved. The V end lost 0 bases, the J end lost 5 bases, and 13 bases lay between the germline ends. The CDR3 has 15 residues. Looked up from germline, CDR1 is LGHNA and CDR2 is YNFKEQ.

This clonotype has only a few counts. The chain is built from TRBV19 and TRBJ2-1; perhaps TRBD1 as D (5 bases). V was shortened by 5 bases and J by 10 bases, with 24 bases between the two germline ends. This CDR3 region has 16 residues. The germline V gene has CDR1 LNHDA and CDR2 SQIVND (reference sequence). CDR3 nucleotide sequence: TGTGCCAGTAGTGGTCAGGGATTTGTGGGTAACGTCGAGCAGTTCTTC. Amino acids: CASSGQGFVGNVEQFF. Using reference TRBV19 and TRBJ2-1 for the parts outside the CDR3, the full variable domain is DGGITQSPKYLFRKEGQNVTLSCEQNLNHDAMYWYRQDPGQGLRLIYYSQIVNDFQKGDIAEGYSVSREKKESFPLTVTSAQKNPTAFYLCASSGQGFVGNVEQFFGPGTRLTVL.

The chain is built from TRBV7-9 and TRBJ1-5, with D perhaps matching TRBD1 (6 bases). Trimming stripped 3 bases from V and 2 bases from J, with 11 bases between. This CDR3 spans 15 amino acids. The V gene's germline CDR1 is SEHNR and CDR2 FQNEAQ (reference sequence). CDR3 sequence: CASSFDRLGNQPQHF. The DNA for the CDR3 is TGTGCCAGCAGCTTTGACAGGCTCGGCAATCAGCCCCAGCATTTT.

The CDR3 nucleotides read TGTGCCACCCTGGAGGGAGGTCAAGAGACCCAGTACTTC. It translates to CATLEGGQETQYF. V usage is TRBV10-3 and J usage is TRBJ2-5, with D perhaps matching TRBD2 (6 bases). The CDR3 length is 13 residues. From germline, CDR1 is ENHRY and CDR2 SYGVKD. V was trimmed by 10 bases and J by 2 bases, leaving 14 bases between them.

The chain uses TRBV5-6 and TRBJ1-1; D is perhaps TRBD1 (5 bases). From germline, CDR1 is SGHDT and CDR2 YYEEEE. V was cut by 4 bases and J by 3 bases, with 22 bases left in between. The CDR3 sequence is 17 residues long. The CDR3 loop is CASSRLGVQGGYTEAFF. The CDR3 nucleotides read TGTGCCAGCAGCCGATTGGGAGTCCAGGGAGGGTACACTGAAGCTTTCTTT.

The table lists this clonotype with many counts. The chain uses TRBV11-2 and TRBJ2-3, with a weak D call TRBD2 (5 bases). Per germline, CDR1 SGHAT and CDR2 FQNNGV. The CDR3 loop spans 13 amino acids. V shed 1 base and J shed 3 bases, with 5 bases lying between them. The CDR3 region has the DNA TGTGCCAGCAGCTTAGCGGGGACAGATACGCAGTATTTT. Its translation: CASSLAGTDTQYF.

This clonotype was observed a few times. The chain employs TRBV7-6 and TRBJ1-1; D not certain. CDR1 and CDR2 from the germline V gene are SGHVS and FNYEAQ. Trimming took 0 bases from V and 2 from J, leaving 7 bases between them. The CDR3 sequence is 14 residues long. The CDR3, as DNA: TGTGCCAGCAGCTTAGCGGCGCGAAACACTGAAGCTTTCTTT. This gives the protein CASSLAARNTEAFF.

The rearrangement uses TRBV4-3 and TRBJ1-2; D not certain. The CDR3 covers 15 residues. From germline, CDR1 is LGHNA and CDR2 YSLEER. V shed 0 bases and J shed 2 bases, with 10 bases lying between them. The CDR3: CASSQERQSNYGYTF. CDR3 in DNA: TGCGCCAGCAGCCAAGAAAGACAATCCAACTATGGCTACACCTTC.

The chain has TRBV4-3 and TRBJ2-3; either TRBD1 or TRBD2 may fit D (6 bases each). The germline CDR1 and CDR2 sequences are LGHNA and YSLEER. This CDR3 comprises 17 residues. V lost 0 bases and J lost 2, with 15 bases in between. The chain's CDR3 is CASSQDPEGHHTDTQYF. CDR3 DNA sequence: TGCGCCAGCAGCCAAGATCCGGAGGGACACCACACAGATACGCAGTATTTT.

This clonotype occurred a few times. CDR3 amino acids: CASSYLAGEGNTIYF. CDR3 DNA sequence: TGTGCCAGCAGTTACCTCGCAGGGGAAGGAAACACCATATATTTT. The chain links TRBV6-6 to TRBJ1-3, with a possible D match to TRBD1 (6 bases). The CDR3 sequence is 15 residues long. V lost 2 bases and J lost 4, with 12 bases in between. CDR1 is MNHNY, CDR2 SVGAGI, per germline (reference sequence).

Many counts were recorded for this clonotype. For the CDR3, the DNA is TGTGCCAGCAGTTCAGATCACGGGACCATGACCGGGGAGCTGTTTTTT. This translates into CASSSDHGTMTGELFF. This rearrangement joins TRBV6-5 to TRBJ2-2; D tentatively reads TRBD1 or TRBD2 (5 bases each). This CDR3 spans 16 amino acids. Trimming took off 4 bases at V and 5 bases at J, with 17 bases between the two ends. The germline V gene encodes CDR1 MNHEY and CDR2 SVGAGI.

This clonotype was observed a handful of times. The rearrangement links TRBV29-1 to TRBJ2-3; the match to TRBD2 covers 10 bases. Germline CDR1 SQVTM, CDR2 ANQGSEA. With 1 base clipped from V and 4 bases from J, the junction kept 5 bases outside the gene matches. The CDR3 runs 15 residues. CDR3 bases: TGCAGCGTTGAAGGGGGAGCGGGAGGGTCAGATACGCAGTATTTT. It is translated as CSVEGGAGGSDTQYF.

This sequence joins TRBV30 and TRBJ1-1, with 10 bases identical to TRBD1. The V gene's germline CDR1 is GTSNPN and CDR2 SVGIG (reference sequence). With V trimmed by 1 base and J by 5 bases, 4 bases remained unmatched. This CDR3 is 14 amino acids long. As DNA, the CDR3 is TGTGCCTGGAGTGACGACAGGGGGCGGACTGAAGCTTTCTTT. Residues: CAWSDDRGRTEAFF.

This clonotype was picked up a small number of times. The CDR3 bases are TGTGCCAGCTCACCGGGAGGGAGTAGGTACGAGCAGTACTTC. It yields the protein CASSPGGSRYEQYF. The chain is built from TRBV18 and TRBJ2-7; TRBD2 aligns across 7 bases. The V and J ends lost 3 bases and 4 bases, in that order; junction bases with no gene match: 6. CDR3 length equals 14 residues. Germline CDR1 is KGHSH and CDR2 is LQKENI.

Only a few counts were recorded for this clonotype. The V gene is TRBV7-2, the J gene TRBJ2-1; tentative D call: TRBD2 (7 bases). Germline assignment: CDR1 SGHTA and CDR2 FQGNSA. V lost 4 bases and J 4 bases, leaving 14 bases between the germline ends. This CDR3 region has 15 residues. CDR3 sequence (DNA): TGTGCCAGCAGCTCCCTAGGGGGGGTATACAATGAGCAGTTCTTC. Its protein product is CASSSLGGVYNEQFF.

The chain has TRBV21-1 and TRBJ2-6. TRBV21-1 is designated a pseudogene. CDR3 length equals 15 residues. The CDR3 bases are TGTGCCAGCAGCGAAGGGGATACTGGGGCCAACGTCCTGACTTTC. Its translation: CASSEGDTGANVLTF.

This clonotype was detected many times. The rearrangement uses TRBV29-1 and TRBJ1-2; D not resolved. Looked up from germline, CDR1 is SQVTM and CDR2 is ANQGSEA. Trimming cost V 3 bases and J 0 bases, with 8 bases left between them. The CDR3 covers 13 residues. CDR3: CSVDPRSNYGYTF. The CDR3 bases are TGCAGCGTTGATCCGCGGTCTAACTATGGCTACACCTTC.

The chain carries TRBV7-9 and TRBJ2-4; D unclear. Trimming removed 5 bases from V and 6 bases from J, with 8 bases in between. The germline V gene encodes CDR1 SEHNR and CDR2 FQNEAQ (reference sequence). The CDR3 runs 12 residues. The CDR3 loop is CASSPIGNIQYF. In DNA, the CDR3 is TGTGCCAGCAGCCCTATTGGAAACATTCAGTACTTC.

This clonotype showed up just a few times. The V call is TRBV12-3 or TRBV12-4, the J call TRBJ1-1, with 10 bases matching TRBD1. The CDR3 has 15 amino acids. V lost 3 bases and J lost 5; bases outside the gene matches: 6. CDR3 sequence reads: CASSFGDRGITEAFF. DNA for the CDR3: TGTGCCAGCAGTTTTGGGGACAGGGGTATTACTGAAGCTTTCTTT.

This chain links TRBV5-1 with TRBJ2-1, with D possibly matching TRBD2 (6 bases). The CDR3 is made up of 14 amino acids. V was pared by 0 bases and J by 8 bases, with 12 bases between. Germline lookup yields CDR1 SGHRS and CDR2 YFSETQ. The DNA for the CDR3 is TGCGCCAGCAGCTTGGCGGGAGCCATCGATGAGCAGTTCTTC. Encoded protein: CASSLAGAIDEQFF.

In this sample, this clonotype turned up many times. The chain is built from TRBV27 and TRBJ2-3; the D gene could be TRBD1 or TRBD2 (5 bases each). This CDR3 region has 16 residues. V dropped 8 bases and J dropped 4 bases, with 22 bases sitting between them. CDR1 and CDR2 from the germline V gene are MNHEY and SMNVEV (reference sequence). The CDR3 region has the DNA TGTGCCAGCTCCTTCCGGGACCCCAGAGGTGCAGATACGCAGTATTTT. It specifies CASSFRDPRGADTQYF.

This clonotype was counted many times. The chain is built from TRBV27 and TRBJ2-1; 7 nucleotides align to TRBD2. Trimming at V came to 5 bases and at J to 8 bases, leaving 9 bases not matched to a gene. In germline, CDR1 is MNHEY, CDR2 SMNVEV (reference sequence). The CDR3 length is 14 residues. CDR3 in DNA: TGTGCCAGCAGTAAATCGACTAGCCTGGATGAGCAGTTCTTC. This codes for CASSKSTSLDEQFF.

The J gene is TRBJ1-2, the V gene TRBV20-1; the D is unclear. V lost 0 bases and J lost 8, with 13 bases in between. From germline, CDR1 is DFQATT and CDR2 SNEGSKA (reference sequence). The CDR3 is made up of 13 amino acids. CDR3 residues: CSARDSASRGYTF. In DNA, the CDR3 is TGCAGTGCTAGAGATTCGGCTTCAAGGGGCTACACCTTC.

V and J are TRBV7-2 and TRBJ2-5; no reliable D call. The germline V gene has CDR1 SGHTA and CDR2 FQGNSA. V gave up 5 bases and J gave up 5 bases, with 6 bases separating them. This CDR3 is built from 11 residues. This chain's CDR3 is CASSTWETQYF. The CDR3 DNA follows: TGTGCCAGCAGCACCTGGGAGACCCAGTACTTC.

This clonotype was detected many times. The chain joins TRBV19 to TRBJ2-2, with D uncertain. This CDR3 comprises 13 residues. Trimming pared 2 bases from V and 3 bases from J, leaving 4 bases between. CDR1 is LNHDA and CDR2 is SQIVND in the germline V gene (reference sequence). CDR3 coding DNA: TGTGCCAGTAGTATACAGTACACCGGGGAGCTGTTTTTT. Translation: CASSIQYTGELFF.

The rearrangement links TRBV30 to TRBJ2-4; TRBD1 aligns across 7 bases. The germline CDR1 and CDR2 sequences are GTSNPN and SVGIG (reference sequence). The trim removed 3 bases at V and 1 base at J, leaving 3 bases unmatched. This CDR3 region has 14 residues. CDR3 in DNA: TGTGCCTGGAGCCAGGACAGGGCCAAAAACATTCAGTACTTC. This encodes CAWSQDRAKNIQYF. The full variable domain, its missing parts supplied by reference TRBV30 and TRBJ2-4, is SQTIHQWPATLVQPVGSPLSLECTVEGTSNPNLYWYRQAAGRGLQLLFYSVGIGQISSEVPQNLSASRPQDRQFILSSKKLLLSDSGFYLCAWSQDRAKNIQYFGAGTRLSVL.

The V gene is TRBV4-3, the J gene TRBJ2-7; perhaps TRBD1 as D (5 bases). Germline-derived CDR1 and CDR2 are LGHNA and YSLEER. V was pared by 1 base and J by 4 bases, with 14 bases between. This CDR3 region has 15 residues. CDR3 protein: CASSQAWQGWYEQYF. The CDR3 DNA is TGCGCCAGCAGCCAAGCTTGGCAGGGATGGTACGAGCAGTACTTC.

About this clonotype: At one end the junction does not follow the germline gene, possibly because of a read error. CDR3 nucleotides: TGTGCTAGCAGCATAGATGCCAGCGGGAGGCATGAGACCCAGTACTTC. This encodes CASSIDASGRHETQYF. The V call is TRBV7-7, the J call TRBJ2-5; 9 bases map to TRBD2. CDR3 size: 16 residues. Germline CDR1 SSHAT, CDR2 FNYEAQ (reference sequence).

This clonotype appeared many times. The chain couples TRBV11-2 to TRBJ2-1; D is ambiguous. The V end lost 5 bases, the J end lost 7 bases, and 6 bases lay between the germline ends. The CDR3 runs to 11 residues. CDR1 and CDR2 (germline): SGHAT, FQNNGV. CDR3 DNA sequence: TGTGCCAGCAGCCTATCGAATGAGCAGTTCTTC. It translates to CASSLSNEQFF.

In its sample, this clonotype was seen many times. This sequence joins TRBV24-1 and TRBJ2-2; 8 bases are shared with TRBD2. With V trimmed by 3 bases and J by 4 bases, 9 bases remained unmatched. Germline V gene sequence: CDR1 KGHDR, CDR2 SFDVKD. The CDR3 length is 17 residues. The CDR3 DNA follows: TGTGCCACCAGTGATCCCTCAGCGGGAGATATCACCGGGGAGCTGTTTTTT. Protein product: CATSDPSAGDITGELFF.